The 7 T cell receptor beta chains presented below share a single source sample, sequenced in a study of tissue T cells after allogeneic stem cell transplantation. TCRdb keeps only in-frame clones here, not all; method: immunoSEQ multiplex PCR. The table includes around 51,000 clones, about three quarters detected once. Sequencing input: sorted cells pooled from one or two spleens. These receptors were taken from a pool of C57BL/6 mice in good health.

Notes on this clone: All gene names here are mouse names. CDR3 DNA (partial): TGTGCCAGCGGTGAGGGACTGGGGGTTAGTCAAAACACCTTGTAC. Protein product: CASGEGLGVSQNTLY. The entire CDR3 is CASGEGLGVSQNTLYF. This chain connects TRBV13-2 to TRBJ2-4; the match to TRBD2 covers 11 bases. The CDR3 end lies 1 residue beyond the end of the read and is filled in from the germline J gene. The V gene end was trimmed by 2 bases and the J gene end by 0 bases; junction bases not matched to a gene: 2. This CDR3 has 16 residues. CDR1 is NNHNN, CDR2 SYGAGS, per germline (reference sequence).

As concerns this clone: The gene names here belong to mouse. The DNA ends 1 residue before the CDR3 does, and the rest of the CDR3 is filled in from the germline J gene. The V and J genes are TRBV4 and TRBJ2-4, with 9 nucleotides matching TRBD2. The germline CDR1 and CDR2 sequences are LGHDT and YNNKQL (reference sequence). CDR3 length: 11 residues. After removal of 4 bases from V and 11 bases from J, the junction contained 1 base not matched to a gene. Here the CDR3 reads CASSWTGVLYF. Partial CDR3 DNA: TGTGCCAGCAGCTGGACTGGGGTCTTGTAC.

On this clone itself: Here the gene names and germline are mouse. Read coverage stops 1 residue before the CDR3 terminus; the germline J gene supplies the remainder. V is TRBV13-2 and J is TRBJ1-4; D not resolved. V lost 4 bases, J lost 4 bases, and 8 bases lay in between. The CDR3 length is 13 residues. Germline V gives CDR1 NNHNN, CDR2 SYGAGS (reference sequence). The sequenced part of the CDR3 DNA is TGTGCCAGCGGTCCTACACTCAACGAAAGATTATTT. Translating it yields CASGPTLNERLF. The whole CDR3 sequence is CASGPTLNERLFF.

In the case of this clone: Gene names follow the mouse nomenclature. Read coverage stops 1 residue before the CDR3 terminus; the germline J gene supplies the remainder. The chain employs TRBV31 and TRBJ2-5; 8 nucleotides line up with TRBD2. J gave up 4 bases and V 0 bases, and 3 bases lay outside the gene matches. The CDR3 is 14 amino acids. CDR1 and CDR2 from the germline V gene are GKSSPN and SITVG. This CDR3 is CAWSLGGREDTQYF. The covered CDR3 bases are TGTGCCTGGAGTCTGGGGGGGCGCGAAGACACCCAGTAC.

As regards this clone: Gene names and germline match the mouse. CDR3 in amino acids: CASSRQGANTEVFF. CDR3 bases read: TGTGCCAGCAGTCGACAGGGAGCAAACACAGAAGTCTTC. This chain links TRBV26 with TRBJ1-1, with TRBD1 matching over 7 bases. The sequence runs out 1 residue before the end of the CDR3; the remainder is reconstructed from the germline J gene. Germline trimming cut 4 bases from V and 0 bases from J; bases unmatched to any gene: 2. The CDR3 runs to 14 residues. Germline V lookup: CDR1 KGHPV, CDR2 FQNQEV (reference sequence).

To note about this clone: The genes are named according to mouse. The missing CDR3 end, 1 residue past where the read stops, is filled in from the germline J gene. The chain joins TRBV13-2 to TRBJ2-2, with TRBD1 matching over 9 bases. CDR3 length: 15 amino acids. Germline CDR1 NNHNN, CDR2 SYGAGS (reference sequence). After removal of 2 bases from V and 3 bases from J, the junction contained 2 bases not matched to a gene. The CDR3 reads CASGEGTGYTGQLYF. Incomplete CDR3 DNA: TGTGCCAGCGGTGAGGGGACAGGGTACACCGGGCAGCTCTAC.

Regarding this clone: The gene names given are mouse names. The read ends 1 residue early relative to the CDR3; the germline J gene fills the gap. J is TRBJ2-7 and V is TRBV13-3; a possible D gene is TRBD2 (6 bases). V lost 2 bases and J 3 bases, leaving 12 bases between the germline ends. Germline CDR1 and CDR2: NNHDY and SYVADS. CDR3 size: 14 residues. CDR3 region: CASSEGLGFYEQYF. The sequenced part of the CDR3 DNA is TGTGCCAGCAGTGAAGGGCTGGGGTTCTATGAACAGTAC.